The clone carrying this T cell receptor beta chain was seen only a few times. Antigen specificity is unknown. This sample stems from a study of CD8 T cells in ankylosing spondylitis. General study points: Characteristic, it appeared, of ankylosing spondylitis blood was a TCR beta motif of about eight highly homologous variants.

Using its own MiXCR run on the 5' RACE reads, TCRdb lists one record per CDR3 protein. The data hold about 840,000 distinct CDR3 sequences, with 12% observed a single time. Source material: blood, either unsorted or a sorted T cell fraction (not recorded which). The TCR comes from a male donor with ankylosing spondylitis.

The CDR3 protein is CAISESMGQGLFVYF. The CDR3 DNA reads TGTGCCATCAGTGAGTCTATGGGACAGGGCCTTTTCGTGTACTTC. J is TRBJ2-7 and V is TRBV10-3, with 9 bases aligning to TRBD1. Germline CDR1 ENHRY, CDR2 SYGVKD. Trimming took 0 bases from V and 12 from J; bases not matched to a gene: 12. There are 15 residues in the CDR3.